This TCR beta chain was retrieved from a study of long-term antiretroviral therapy in people with HIV. immunoSEQ v3.0 was run at survey level. Sequencing was performed with immunoSEQ multiplex PCR; in TCRdb, only in-frame clones are kept and a portion is missing. The repertoire holds over 15,000 clones, with 76% as singletons. CDR1 is GTSNPN and CDR2 is SVGIG in the germline V gene (reference sequence). V was cut by 3 bases and J by 7 bases, with 24 bases left in between. The CDR3 loop spans 16 amino acids. The source material was unsorted PBMCs, sampled nearly 2.6 years before starting antiretroviral therapy. The sequence derives from a woman aged 45 to 65 with HIV. This chain connects TRBV30 to TRBJ1-1; possibly TRBD1 for D (6 bases). Written as DNA, the CDR3 is TGTGCCTGGAGCTGGGGGCAAAACTACGGGGGCAGTGAAGCTTTCTTT. Protein sequence: CAWSWGQNYGGSEAFF. Looking up the rest from reference TRBV30 and TRBJ1-1 gives the full variable domain: SQTIHQWPATLVQPVGSPLSLECTVEGTSNPNLYWYRQAAGRGLQLLFYSVGIGQISSEVPQNLSASRPQDRQFILSSKKLLLSDSGFYLCAWSWGQNYGGSEAFFGQGTRLTVV.